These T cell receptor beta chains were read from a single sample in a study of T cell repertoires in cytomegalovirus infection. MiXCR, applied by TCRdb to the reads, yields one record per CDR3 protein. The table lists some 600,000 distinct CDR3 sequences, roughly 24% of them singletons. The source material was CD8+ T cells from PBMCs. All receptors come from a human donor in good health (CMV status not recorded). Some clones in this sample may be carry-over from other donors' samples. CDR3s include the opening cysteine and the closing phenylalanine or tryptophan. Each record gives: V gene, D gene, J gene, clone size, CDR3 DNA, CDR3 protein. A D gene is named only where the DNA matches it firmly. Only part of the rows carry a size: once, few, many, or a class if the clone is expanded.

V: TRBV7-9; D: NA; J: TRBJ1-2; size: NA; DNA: TGTGCCAGCAGCGCGAAACACGAACCTAACTATGGCTACACCTTC; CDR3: CASSAKHEPNYGYTF
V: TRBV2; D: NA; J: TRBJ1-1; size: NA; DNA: TGTGCCAGCAGTGACTTCCCGAACACTGAAGCTTTCTTT; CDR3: CASSDFPNTEAFF
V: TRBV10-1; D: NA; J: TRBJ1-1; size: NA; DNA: TGCGCCAGCAGTGAGACCCTGAATTCGGACAGGAACACTGAAGCTTTCTTT; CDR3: CASSETLNSDRNTEAFF
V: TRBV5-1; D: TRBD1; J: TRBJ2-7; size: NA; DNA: TGCGCCAGCAGCCACGGGACAGGGGTGTACGAGCAGTACTTC; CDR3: CASSHGTGVYEQYF
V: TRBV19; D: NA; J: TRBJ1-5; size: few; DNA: TGTGCCAGTAGTATAGACGGCCTTAGCAATCAGCCCCAGCATTTT; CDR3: CASSIDGLSNQPQHF
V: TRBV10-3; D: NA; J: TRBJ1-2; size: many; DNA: TGTGCCACCCCCGGTACAGGGCTTAATCGTGGCGGCTACACCTTC; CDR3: CATPGTGLNRGGYTF
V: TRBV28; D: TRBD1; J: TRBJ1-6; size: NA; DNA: TGTGCCAGCAAAGTGGAGGGACAGGGAAATTCACCCCTCCACTTT; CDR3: CASKVEGQGNSPLHF
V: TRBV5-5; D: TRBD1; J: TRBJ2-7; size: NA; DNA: TGTGCCAGCAGCTGGGGGACAGGGGGGACCTACGAGCAGTACTTC; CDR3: CASSWGTGGTYEQYF
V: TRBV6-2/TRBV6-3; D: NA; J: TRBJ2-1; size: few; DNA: TGTGCCAGCACCCCGGACCAGGGTGAGCAGTTCTTC; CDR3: CASTPDQGEQFF
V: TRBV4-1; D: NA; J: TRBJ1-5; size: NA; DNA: TGCGCCAGCAGCCACCGTCAGGACGGTACGAATCAGCCCCAGCATTTT; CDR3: CASSHRQDGTNQPQHF
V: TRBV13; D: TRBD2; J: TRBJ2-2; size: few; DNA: TGTGCCAGCAGCCCGGAATGGACTAGCGGGGAATCGAACACCGGGGAGCTGTTTTTT; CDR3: CASSPEWTSGESNTGELFF
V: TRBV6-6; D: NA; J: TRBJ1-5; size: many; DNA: TGTGCCAGCAGTGGGGCGCAGGGGAAACAGCCCCAGCATTTT; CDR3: CASSGAQGKQPQHF
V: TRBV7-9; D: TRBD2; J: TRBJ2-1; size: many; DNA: TGTGCCAGCAGCCCTACTAGCGGGAGCTCCTACAATGAGCAGTTCTTC; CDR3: CASSPTSGSSYNEQFF
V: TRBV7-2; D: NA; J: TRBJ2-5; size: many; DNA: TGTGCCAGCAGCTATACCTCGGATCAAGAGACCCAGTACTTC; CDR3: CASSYTSDQETQYF
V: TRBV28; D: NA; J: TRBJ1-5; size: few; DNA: TGTGCCAGCAGTCCGGGCTACAGGTTTAGCAATCAGCCCCAGCATTTT; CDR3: CASSPGYRFSNQPQHF
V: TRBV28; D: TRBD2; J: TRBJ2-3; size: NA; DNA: TGTGCCAGCAGTTTAGTCAAGCGGGGGCCCACGAATACGCAGTATTTT; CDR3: CASSLVKRGPTNTQYF
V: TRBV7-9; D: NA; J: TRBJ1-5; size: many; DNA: TGTGCCAGCAGCTTAGGACGGCCGGGAGAGATTGTCTATAGCAATCAGCCCCAGCATTTT; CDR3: CASSLGRPGEIVYSNQPQHF
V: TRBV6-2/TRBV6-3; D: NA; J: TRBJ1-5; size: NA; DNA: TGTGCCAGCAGTCAGGGATCCTTCATTAGCAATCAGCCCCAGCATTTT; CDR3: CASSQGSFISNQPQHF
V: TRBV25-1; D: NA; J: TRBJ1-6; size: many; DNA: TGTGCCAGCACTCGGGACCTAGCGGGACCCCTCCACTTT; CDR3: CASTRDLAGPLHF
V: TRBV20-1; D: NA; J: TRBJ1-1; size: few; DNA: TGCAGTGCTAGTTGGGACCTTGAAGCTTTCTTT; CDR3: CSASWDLEAFF
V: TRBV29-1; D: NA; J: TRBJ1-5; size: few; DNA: TGCAGCGTTGAAGATCCCTACGCGCCAGGGCCCCAGCATTTT; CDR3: CSVEDPYAPGPQHF
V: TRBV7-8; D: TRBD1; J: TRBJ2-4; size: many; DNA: TGTGCCAGCAGCCTGTTGGGACAGGGACTAGCCAAAAACATTCAGTACTTC; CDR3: CASSLLGQGLAKNIQYF
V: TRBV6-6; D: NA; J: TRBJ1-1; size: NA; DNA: TGTGCCAACAGCTCCGGTTACACTGAAGCTTTCTTT; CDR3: CANSSGYTEAFF
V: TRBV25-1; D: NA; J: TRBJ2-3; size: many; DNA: TGTGCCAGCAGTGATTACTCTTCCGCAGATACGCAGTATTTT; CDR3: CASSDYSSADTQYF
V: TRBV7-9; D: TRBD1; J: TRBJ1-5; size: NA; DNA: TGTGCCAGCAGCCGGACAGGGTCCAGCAATCAGCCCCAGCATTTT; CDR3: CASSRTGSSNQPQHF
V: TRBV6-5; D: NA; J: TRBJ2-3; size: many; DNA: TGTGCCAGCAGTTACTCGATTTCGGGGGGCGACGGCACAGATACGCAGTATTTT; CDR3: CASSYSISGGDGTDTQYF
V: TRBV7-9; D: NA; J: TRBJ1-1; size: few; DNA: TGTGCCAGCAGCGCCGTGATAGGGGTAGGCACTGAAGCTTTCTTT; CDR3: CASSAVIGVGTEAFF
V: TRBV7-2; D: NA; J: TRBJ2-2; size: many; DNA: TGTGCCAGCAGCCCGTGGACCACCGGGGAGCTGTTTTTT; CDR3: CASSPWTTGELFF
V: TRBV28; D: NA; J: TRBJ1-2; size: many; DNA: TGTGCCAGCAGTTTGGGGCCCTACACAGGGACCCGCCTCCATGGCTACACCTTC; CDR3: CASSLGPYTGTRLHGYTF
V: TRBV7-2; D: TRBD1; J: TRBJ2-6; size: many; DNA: TGTGCCAGCAGCTTAGAAGGACAGGTCTTCTCTGGGGCCAACGTCCTGACTTTC; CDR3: CASSLEGQVFSGANVLTF
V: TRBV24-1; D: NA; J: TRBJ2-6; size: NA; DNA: TGTGCCACCAGTGGTACCCATCTCACGGCAGGGGCCAACGTCCTGACTTTC; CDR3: CATSGTHLTAGANVLTF
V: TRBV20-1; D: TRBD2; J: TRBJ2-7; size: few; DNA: TGCAGTGCAGCGGGGGTCTACCCCTACGAGCAGTACTTC; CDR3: CSAAGVYPYEQYF
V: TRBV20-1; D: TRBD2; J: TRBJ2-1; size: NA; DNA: TGCAGTGCTAGGCTAGCGGGGTATGAGAATGAGCAGTTCTTC; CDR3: CSARLAGYENEQFF
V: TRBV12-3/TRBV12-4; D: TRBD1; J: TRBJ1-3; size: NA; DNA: TGTGCCAGCAGTCCGTGGGACAGGGCTGGAAACACCATATATTTT; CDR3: CASSPWDRAGNTIYF
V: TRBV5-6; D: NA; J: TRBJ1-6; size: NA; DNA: TGTGCCAGCAGCCAGTCGGAGAGCTCCTATAATTCACCCCTCCACTTT; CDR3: CASSQSESSYNSPLHF
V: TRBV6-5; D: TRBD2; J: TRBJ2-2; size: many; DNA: TGTGCCAGCATCAGACTAGCGGGGGGCCAGGACACCGGGGAGCTGTTTTTT; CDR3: CASIRLAGGQDTGELFF
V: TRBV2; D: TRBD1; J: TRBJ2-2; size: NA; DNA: TGTGCCAGCAGTGATGGGACAGGGCACACCGGGGAGCTGTTTTTT; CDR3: CASSDGTGHTGELFF
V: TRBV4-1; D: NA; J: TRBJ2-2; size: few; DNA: TGCGCCAGCAGCCAAGATCTTATGGGAGCCGGGGAGCTGTTTTTT; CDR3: CASSQDLMGAGELFF
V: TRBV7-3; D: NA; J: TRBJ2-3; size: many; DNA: TGTGCCAGCAGCTCCCAATACACAGATACGCAGTATTTT; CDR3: CASSSQYTDTQYF
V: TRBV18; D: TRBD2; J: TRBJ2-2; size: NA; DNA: TGTGCCAGCTCACCAAGGCTAGCGGTGCCCAACACCGGGGAGCTGTTTTTT; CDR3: CASSPRLAVPNTGELFF
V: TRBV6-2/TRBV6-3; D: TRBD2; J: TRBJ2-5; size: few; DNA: TGTGCCAGCACTTTCGGGACGCCGACTAGCGCGGTCGGGGAGACCCAGTACTTC; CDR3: CASTFGTPTSAVGETQYF
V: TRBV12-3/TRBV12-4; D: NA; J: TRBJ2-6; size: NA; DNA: TGTGCCAGCAGTTTCCTGAGTCCGCCAGGCTCTGGGGCCAACGTCCTGACTTTC; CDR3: CASSFLSPPGSGANVLTF
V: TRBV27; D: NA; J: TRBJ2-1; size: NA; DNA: TGTGCCAGCACCTTAGGGACTGGGTTCTACAATGAGCAGTTCTTC; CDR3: CASTLGTGFYNEQFF
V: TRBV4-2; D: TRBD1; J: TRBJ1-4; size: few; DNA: TGTGCCAGCAGCCAAGACTTCAGGGGGCTGGGGGAAAAACTGTTTTTT; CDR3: CASSQDFRGLGEKLFF
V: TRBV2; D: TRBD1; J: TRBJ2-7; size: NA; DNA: TGTGCCAGCAGGGGACAGAGAGCGGAGCAGTACTTC; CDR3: CASRGQRAEQYF
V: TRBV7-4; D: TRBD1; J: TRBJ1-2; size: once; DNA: TGTGCCAGCAGCCCTCTATGGAGGGACAGACCTATCGGCTACACCTTC; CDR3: CASSPLWRDRPIGYTF